Each of the 5 T cell receptor beta chains below was sequenced from the same sample in a study of T cells after yellow fever vaccination. In TCRdb, the 5' RACE reads were re-called with MiXCR into one record per CDR3 protein. The sample includes 200,000 to 300,000 distinct CDR3 sequences, 6% to 8% of them seen just once. The material was CD4+ T cells sorted from PBMCs, obtained on the day of the yellow fever booster vaccination. These receptors all stem from a man aged 30 to 45 who received the YFV17D yellow fever vaccine.

V and J are TRBV11-1 and TRBJ2-1; 11 bases are a match to TRBD2. Germline V gene sequence: CDR1 SGHAT, CDR2 FQDESV (reference sequence). The trim removed 6 bases at V and 5 bases at J, leaving 15 bases unmatched. The CDR3 contains 18 residues. CDR3 bases: TGTGCCAGCAGTATAAGGCTAGCGGGAGGACGGATTCACAATGAGCAGTTCTTC. Its translation is CASSIRLAGGRIHNEQFF. The full variable domain, with the rest looked up from reference TRBV11-1 and TRBJ2-1, is EAEVAQSPRYKITEKSQAVAFWCDPISGHATLYWYRQILGQGPELLVQFQDESVVDDSQLPKDRFSAERLKGVDSTLKIQPAELGDSAMYLCASSIRLAGGRIHNEQFFGPGTRLTVL.

This clonotype appeared a few times. The rearrangement joins TRBV11-2 to TRBJ2-3, with 8 nucleotides matching TRBD2. Germline V gives CDR1 SGHAT, CDR2 FQNNGV. V shed 2 bases and J 4 bases; nucleotides not matched to a gene: 14. This CDR3 contains 18 residues. CDR3 amino acids: CASSLRGTSGHGADTQYF. The CDR3 DNA follows: TGTGCCAGCAGCTTAAGAGGTACTAGCGGACACGGGGCAGATACGCAGTATTTT.

This clonotype was detected only a few times. V gene TRBV15 combines with J gene TRBJ2-2, with a possible D match to TRBD2 (6 bases). Germline CDR1 is LNHNV and CDR2 is YYDKDF (reference sequence). The V end was cut by 3 bases, the J end by 3 bases, with 11 bases between. This CDR3 region has 15 residues. The CDR3 spells CATSRGDSYTGELFF. For the CDR3, the DNA is TGTGCCACCAGCAGGGGGGACTCCTACACCGGGGAGCTGTTTTTT.

This clonotype was counted at least ten times. J is TRBJ2-5 and V is TRBV15; D is perhaps TRBD2 (5 bases). CDR1 is LNHNV and CDR2 is YYDKDF in the germline V gene (reference sequence). V was pared by 2 bases and J by 9 bases, with 10 bases between. This CDR3 spans 12 amino acids. The CDR3: CATSRPGSAQYF. DNA for the CDR3: TGTGCCACCAGCAGACCGGGGAGCGCCCAGTACTTC.

This chain links TRBV12-3 or TRBV12-4 with TRBJ1-1; D gene ambiguous. The germline V and J ends were trimmed by 2 bases and 1 base, with 14 bases remaining between them. The CDR3 loop spans 16 amino acids. CDR3 DNA: TGTGCCAGCAGTTTAATCCAGACCTCACGGAACACTGAAGCTTTCTTT. As protein: CASSLIQTSRNTEAFF.